The present T cell receptor beta chain was sequenced within a study of cytomegalovirus exposure and HLA in healthy donors. Study results and limitations: Later analysis showed most CMV-associated TCR beta chains appearing HLA-restricted.

13 Jbeta primers and 60 Vbeta primers were used for the PCR. Assay used: immunoSEQ multiplex PCR; TCRdb lists only in-frame clones, some missing. Among some 150,000 clones listed, around three quarters were seen once. The CDR3 has 14 residues. Germline loops: CDR1 SQVTM, CDR2 ANQGSEA. Deletions cut 4 bases from V and 0 bases from J, with 12 bases between. Of note for this clone: Antigen: not known.

Healthy bone marrow donors made up the donors. The genes are TRBV29-1 and TRBJ1-1, with D perhaps TRBD1 (5 bases). The source is a woman aged 40 to 55 in good health and CMV-seronegative. Sequencing was carried out using PBMCs. CDR3 residues: CSVARVNMNTEAFF. Written as DNA, the CDR3 is TGCAGCGTTGCCAGGGTGAACATGAACACTGAAGCTTTCTTT.